This is a list of T cell receptor beta chains from one sample in a study of T cell repertoires in cytomegalovirus infection. TCRdb fed the reads into MiXCR, producing one record per CDR3 protein. The sample has fewer than 950,000 distinct CDR3 sequences; 30% to 35% are singletons. For these receptors, no antigen is known. The sample was cultured CD8+ T cells from PBMCs, taken from culture after CMV antigen stimulation. Every receptor here comes from a human donor in good health (CMV status not recorded). Some clones in this sample may be carry-over from other donors' samples. The CDR3 runs from the conserved cysteine through the conserved F or W.

V gene | CDR3 protein
TRBV20-1 | CSARIGVMNTEAFF
TRBV27 | CASSSDAETQYF
TRBV6-2/TRBV6-3 | CASSYVSQPQHF
TRBV11-2 | CASSLWDRPAGELFF
TRBV5-5 | CASSDKRQGYQPQHF
TRBV7-9 | CASSLARQLSTNEKLFF
TRBV7-2 | CASSTAAQGASYNEQFF
TRBV7-3 | CASSSQGLLLGYF
TRBV14 | CASSQARDSLNIQYF
TRBV27 | CASRQRGYDYGYTF
TRBV2 | CASSGGQGTGNTIYF
TRBV28 | CASTGLLNTGELFF
TRBV12-3/TRBV12-4 | CASSTTGNNSPLHF
TRBV11-2 | CASSTGQNLLAKNIQYF
TRBV7-4 | CASSHSGNTIYF
TRBV7-6 | CASSLLAGGTDEQYF
TRBV7-6 | CASSLAGTATGELFF
TRBV6-5 | CASSTGGGYTF
TRBV24-1 | CATSEVGTNTEAFF
TRBV20-1 | CSAGGLQETQYF
TRBV24-1 | CATGLAENTGELFF
TRBV7-6 | CASSLSGNAGELFF
TRBV7-8 | CASSFFPPPRTNYEQYF
TRBV11-2 | CASSPVSGVGAGELFF
TRBV10-3 | CAISERSGGTEAFF
TRBV15 | CATSRDPLLAGSTDTQYF
TRBV7-2 | CASSPLEGAWTGELFF
TRBV4-1 | CASSPLGTGALNNYGYTF
TRBV7-8 | CASTAPGASYEQYF
TRBV12-3/TRBV12-4 | CATTSGGPNEQFF
TRBV19 | CASSIPSIHQPQHF
TRBV27 | CASNPGQVPGGQPQHF
TRBV18 | CASSPGPTLVNYGYTF
TRBV4-1 | CASSQVRTGGPYEQYF
TRBV10-1 | CASSETNRDAPNEQFF
TRBV11-3 | CASSLAKGSDASSYNEQFF
TRBV27 | CANSFGPNDEQFF
TRBV7-9 | CASSLAAMGDQETQYF
TRBV7-2 | CASTPSSYEQYF
TRBV6-2/TRBV6-3 | CASNILGLDEKLFF
TRBV7-9 | CASSALTGVGYEQYF
TRBV6-5 | CASSYSPYEQFF
TRBV7-8 | CASSPQGINQPQHF
TRBV4-1 | CASSQDAGQGALNTEAFF
TRBV19 | CATGAGGSNQPQHF
TRBV9 | CASSVFAGVRGNTEAFF
TRBV3-1 | CASSQPGTGGTGELFF
TRBV6-5 | CASSYPTSGGDREQYF
TRBV7-3 | CASSPRQGDSYNEQFF
TRBV7-8 | CASSPPLAGLYNEQFF
TRBV7-6 | CASKGVQGALRAGELFF
TRBV10-3 | CAIRDSPDTQYF
TRBV7-2 | CASSLAVGAGLNTGELFF
TRBV12-3/TRBV12-4 | CASSFSAVDTDTQYF
TRBV6-1 | CASSEIRGTEAFF
TRBV7-2 | CASSLSRKNTEAFF
TRBV27 | CASSLGGRNEAFF
TRBV7-8 | CASSLRLAGGPGTGELFF
TRBV6-6 | CASSYSAPEQYF
TRBV7-9 | CASSGRRSGQSNEKLFF